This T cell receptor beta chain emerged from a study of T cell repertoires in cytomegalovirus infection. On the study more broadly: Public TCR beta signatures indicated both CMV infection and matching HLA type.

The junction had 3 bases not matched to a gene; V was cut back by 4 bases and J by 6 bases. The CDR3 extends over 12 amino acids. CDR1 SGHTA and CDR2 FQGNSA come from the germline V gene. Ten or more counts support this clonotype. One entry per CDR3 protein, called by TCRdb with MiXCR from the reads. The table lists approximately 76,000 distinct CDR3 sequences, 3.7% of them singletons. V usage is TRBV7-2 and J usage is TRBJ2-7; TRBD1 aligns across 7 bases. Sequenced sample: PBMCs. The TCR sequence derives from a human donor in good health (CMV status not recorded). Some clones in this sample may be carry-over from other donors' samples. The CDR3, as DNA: TGTGCCAGCAGCTGGGACAGTTCCGAGCAGTACTTC. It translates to CASSWDSSEQYF.